This T cell receptor beta chain came from a study of identical twins. General observations from the study: Memory repertoires lacked the insertion deficit that abundant cord blood beta clonotypes showed. Twin sharing of out-of-frame TCR alpha was underestimated by models in monozygotic pairs.

There are a few counts of this clonotype. Its antigen is not identified. The CDR3 consists of 12 residues. V was shortened by 1 base and J by 10 bases, with 11 bases between the two germline ends. Per the germline V gene, CDR1 is SGHNT and CDR2 is YYREEE (reference sequence). One entry per CDR3 protein, called by TCRdb with MiXCR from the 5' RACE reads. The sample carries hundreds of thousands of distinct CDR3 sequences, approximately 9% recorded once. The chain is built from TRBV5-4 and TRBJ1-1; possible D gene TRBD1, 5 bases. Sequenced sample: memory (CD45RO+) T cells sorted from blood. This sequence originates from a woman younger than 30 in good health. CDR3 region: CASSLNQGRAFF. The CDR3 DNA sequence: TGTGCCAGCAGCTTGAACCAGGGACGAGCTTTCTTT.